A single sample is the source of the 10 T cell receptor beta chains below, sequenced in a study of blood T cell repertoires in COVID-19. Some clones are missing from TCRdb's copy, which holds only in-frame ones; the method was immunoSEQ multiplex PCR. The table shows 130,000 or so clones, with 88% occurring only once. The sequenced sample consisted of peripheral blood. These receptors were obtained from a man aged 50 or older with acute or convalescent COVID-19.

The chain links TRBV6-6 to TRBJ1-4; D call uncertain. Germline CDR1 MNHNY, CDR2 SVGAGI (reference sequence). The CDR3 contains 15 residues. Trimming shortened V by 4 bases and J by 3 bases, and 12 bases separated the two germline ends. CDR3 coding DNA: TGTGCCAGCAGTTTTAGCCGGCCTCCTAATGAAAAACTGTTTTTT. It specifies CASSFSRPPNEKLFF.

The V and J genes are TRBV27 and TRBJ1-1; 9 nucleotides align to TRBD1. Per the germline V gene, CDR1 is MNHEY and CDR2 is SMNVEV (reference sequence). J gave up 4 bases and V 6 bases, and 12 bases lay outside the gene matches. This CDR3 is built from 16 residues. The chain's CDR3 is CASSRPAGQGVTEAFF. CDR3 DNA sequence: TGTGCCAGCAGCAGACCCGCGGGACAGGGCGTCACTGAAGCTTTCTTT.

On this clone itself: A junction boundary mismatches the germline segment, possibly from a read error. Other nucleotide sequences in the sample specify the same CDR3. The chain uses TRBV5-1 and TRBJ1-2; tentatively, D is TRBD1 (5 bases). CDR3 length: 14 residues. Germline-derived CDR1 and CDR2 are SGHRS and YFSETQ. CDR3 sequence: CASREVRTERGYTF. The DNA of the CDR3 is TGTGCCAGCAGGGAGGTAAGGACGGAGCGCGGCTACACCTTC. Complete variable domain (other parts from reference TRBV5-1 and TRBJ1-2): KAGVTQTPRYLIKTRGQQVTLSCSPISGHRSVSWYQQTPGQGLQFLFEYFSETQRNKGNFPGRFSGRQFSNSRSEMNVSTLELGDSALYLCASREVRTERGYTFGSGTRLTVV.

This chain's CDR3 is CASSDSTARSLGEKLFF. CDR3 coding DNA: TGTGCCAGCAGTGACTCGACAGCGCGATCCCTGGGTGAAAAACTGTTTTTT. V is TRBV25-1 and J is TRBJ1-4; possibly TRBD1 for D (5 bases). Germline-derived CDR1 and CDR2 are MGHDK and SYGVNS. This CDR3 comprises 17 residues. With 3 bases removed from V and 7 bases from J, the gap between germline ends came to 21 bases.

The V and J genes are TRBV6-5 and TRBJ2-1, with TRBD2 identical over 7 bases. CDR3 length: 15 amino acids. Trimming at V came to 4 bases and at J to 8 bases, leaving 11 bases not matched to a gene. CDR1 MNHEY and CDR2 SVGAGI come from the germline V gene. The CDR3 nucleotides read TGTGCCAGCAGTTTGGGAGGGCTGGGCGTCCATGAGCAGTTCTTC. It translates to CASSLGGLGVHEQFF.

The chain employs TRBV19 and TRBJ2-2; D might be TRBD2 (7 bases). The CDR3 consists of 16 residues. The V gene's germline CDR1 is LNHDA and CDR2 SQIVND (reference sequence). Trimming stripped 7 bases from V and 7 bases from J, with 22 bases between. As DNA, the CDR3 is TGTGCCAGTATGCCCCAAGGGGGGGGCCTCGGCGGGGAGCTGTTTTTT. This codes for CASMPQGGGLGGELFF. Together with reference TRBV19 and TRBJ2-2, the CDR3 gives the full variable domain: DGGITQSPKYLFRKEGQNVTLSCEQNLNHDAMYWYRQDPGQGLRLIYYSQIVNDFQKGDIAEGYSVSREKKESFPLTVTSAQKNPTAFYLCASMPQGGGLGGELFFGEGSRLTVL.

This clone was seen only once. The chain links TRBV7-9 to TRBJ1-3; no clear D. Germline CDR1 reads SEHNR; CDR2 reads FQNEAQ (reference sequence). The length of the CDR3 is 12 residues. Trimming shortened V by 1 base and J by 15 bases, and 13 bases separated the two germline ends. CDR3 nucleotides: TGTGCCAGCAGCTTAGAAGCAGGCGCGGGATATTTT. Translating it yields CASSLEAGAGYF.

The CDR3 DNA reads as TGCAGCGTCACGCCCGGGTTGCCGTACAATGAGCAGTTCTTC. Encoded protein: CSVTPGLPYNEQFF. This chain uses TRBV29-1 with TRBJ2-1; D is unclear. The germline V and J ends were trimmed by 6 bases and 4 bases, with 16 bases remaining between them. Germline lookup yields CDR1 SQVTM and CDR2 ANQGSEA. This CDR3 is 14 amino acids long.

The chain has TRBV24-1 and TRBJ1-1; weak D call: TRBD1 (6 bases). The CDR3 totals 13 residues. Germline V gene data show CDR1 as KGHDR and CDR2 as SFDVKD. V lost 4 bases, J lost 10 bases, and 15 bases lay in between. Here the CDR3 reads CATSERTETGAFF. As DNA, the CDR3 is TGTGCCACCAGTGAGCGGACAGAAACGGGAGCTTTCTTT.

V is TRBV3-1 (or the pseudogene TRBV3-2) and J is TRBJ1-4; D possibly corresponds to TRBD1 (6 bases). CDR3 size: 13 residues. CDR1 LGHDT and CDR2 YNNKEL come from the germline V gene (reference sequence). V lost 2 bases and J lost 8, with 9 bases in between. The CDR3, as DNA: TGTGCCAGCAGCCAACTGACAGGAGAAAAACTGTTTTTT. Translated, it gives CASSQLTGEKLFF.